This TCR beta chain stems from a study of human T cells and chemical hapten exposure. MiXCR, applied by TCRdb to the RACE reads, yields one record per CDR3 protein. This sample has 95,000 to 130,000 distinct CDR3 sequences; 9.5% to 13% occur once, and the top ten carry roughly 1.5%. Time point: patch test 1, 2 weeks after DPC sensitization. This sample's treatment: therapeutic diphenylcyclopropenone sensitization with weekly scalp DPC. V lost 8 bases and J lost 9, with 8 bases in between. Germline-derived CDR1 and CDR2 are MNHEY and SVGEGT. The CDR3 is 10 residues long. The chain links TRBV6-2 or TRBV6-3 to TRBJ2-1; D call uncertain. This receptor was obtained from a woman aged 45-65 years with alopecia areata. Some clones in this sample may be carry-over from other donors' samples. The source material was whole blood, sampled in connection with sensitization to the hapten diphenylcyclopropenone (DPC). CDR3: CASGWGEQFF. CDR3 nucleotide sequence: TGTGCCAGCGGTTGGGGTGAGCAGTTCTTC.